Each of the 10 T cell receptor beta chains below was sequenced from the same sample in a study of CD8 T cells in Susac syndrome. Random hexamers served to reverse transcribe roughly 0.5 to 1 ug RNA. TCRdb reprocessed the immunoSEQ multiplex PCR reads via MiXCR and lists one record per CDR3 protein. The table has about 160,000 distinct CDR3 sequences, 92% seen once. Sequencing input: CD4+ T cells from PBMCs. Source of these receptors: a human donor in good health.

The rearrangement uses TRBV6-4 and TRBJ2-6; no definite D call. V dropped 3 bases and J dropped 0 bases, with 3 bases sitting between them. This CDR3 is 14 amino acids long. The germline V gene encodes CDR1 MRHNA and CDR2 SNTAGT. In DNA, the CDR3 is TGTGCCAGCAGTGAGGGCTCTGGGGCCAACGTCCTGACTTTC. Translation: CASSEGSGANVLTF.

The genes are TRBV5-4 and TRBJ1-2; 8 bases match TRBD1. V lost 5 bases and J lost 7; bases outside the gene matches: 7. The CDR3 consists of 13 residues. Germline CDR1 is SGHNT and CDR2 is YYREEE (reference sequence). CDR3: CASSLTGVIGYTF. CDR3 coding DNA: TGTGCCAGCAGTTTGACAGGGGTTATTGGCTACACCTTC.

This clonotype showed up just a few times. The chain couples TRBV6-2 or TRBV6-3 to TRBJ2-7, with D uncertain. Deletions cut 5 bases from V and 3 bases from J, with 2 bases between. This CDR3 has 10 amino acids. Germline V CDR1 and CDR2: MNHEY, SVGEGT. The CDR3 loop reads CASSNYEQYF. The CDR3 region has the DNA TGTGCCAGCAGTAACTACGAGCAGTACTTC.

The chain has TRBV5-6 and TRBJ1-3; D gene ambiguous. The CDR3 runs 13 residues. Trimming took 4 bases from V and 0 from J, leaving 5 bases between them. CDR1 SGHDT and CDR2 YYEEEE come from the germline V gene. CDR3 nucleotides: TGTGCCAGCAGCCCATACTCTGGAAACACCATATATTTT. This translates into CASSPYSGNTIYF.

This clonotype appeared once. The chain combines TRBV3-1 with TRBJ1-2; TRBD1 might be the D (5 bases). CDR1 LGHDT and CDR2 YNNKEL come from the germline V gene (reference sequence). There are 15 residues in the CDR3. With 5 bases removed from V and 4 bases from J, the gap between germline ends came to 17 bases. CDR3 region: CASSFVDTEVYGYTF. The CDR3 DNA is TGTGCCAGCAGCTTCGTGGACACAGAGGTCTATGGCTACACCTTC.

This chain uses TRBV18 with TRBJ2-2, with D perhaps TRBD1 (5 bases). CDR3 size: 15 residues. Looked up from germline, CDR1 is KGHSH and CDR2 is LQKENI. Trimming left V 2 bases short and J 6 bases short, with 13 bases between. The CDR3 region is CASSPSQGTAGELFF. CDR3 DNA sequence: TGTGCCAGCTCACCATCGCAGGGTACGGCCGGGGAGCTGTTTTTT.

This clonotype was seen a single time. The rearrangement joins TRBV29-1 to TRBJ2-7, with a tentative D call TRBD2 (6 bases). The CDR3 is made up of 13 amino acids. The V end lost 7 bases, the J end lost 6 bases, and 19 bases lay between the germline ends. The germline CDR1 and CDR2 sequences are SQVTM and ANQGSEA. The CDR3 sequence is CSALWGGEREQYF. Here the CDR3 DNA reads TGCAGCGCTCTGTGGGGAGGCGAGCGCGAGCAGTACTTC.

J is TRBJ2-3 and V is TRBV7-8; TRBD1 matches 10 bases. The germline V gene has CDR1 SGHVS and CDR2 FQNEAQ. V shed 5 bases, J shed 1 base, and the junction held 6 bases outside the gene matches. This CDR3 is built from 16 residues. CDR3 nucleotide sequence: TGTGCCAGCAGCCTTACCGGGACAGGGGGCACAGATACGCAGTATTTT. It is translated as CASSLTGTGGTDTQYF. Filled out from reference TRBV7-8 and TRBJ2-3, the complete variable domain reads GAGVSQSPRYKVAKRGQDVALRCDPISGHVSLFWYQQALGQGPEFLTYFQNEAQLDKSGLPSDRFFAERPEGSVSTLKIQRTQQEDSAVYLCASSLTGTGGTDTQYFGPGTRLTVL.

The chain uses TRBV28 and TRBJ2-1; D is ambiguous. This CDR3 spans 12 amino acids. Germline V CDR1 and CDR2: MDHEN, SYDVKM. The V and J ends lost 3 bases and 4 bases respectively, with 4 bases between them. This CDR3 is CASSFQYNEQFF. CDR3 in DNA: TGTGCCAGCAGTTTTCAATACAATGAGCAGTTCTTC.

The CDR3 region is CASSQATNWRLDYGYTF. For the CDR3, the DNA is TGCGCCAGCAGCCAAGCCACGAACTGGCGCCTCGACTATGGCTACACCTTC. J is TRBJ1-2 and V is TRBV4-1; D unresolved. With 1 base removed from V and 3 bases from J, the gap between germline ends came to 18 bases. CDR3 length: 17 amino acids. From germline, CDR1 is MGHRA and CDR2 YSYEKL.